The 17 T cell receptor beta chains listed next were all sequenced from one sample in a study of glioma-infiltrating T cells after dendritic cell vaccination. Generated by immunoSEQ multiplex PCR, the TCRdb table keeps only in-frame clones and is missing some. The sample shows some 70,000 clones, approximately 80% of them seen only once. Source: blood, taken before dendritic cell vaccination. These receptors were collected from a human donor with glioblastoma.

The chain joins TRBV2 to TRBJ1-1, with TRBD1 matching 8 bases. After removal of 2 bases from V and 3 bases from J, the junction contained 5 bases not matched to a gene. The germline V gene has CDR1 SNHLY and CDR2 FYNNEI. This CDR3 is built from 15 residues. CDR3 in amino acids: CASSEQGARDTEAFF. The CDR3 coding sequence is TGTGCCAGCAGTGAACAGGGGGCGCGGGACACTGAAGCTTTCTTT.

The gene calls are TRBV14 and TRBJ2-5; maybe TRBD2 (5 bases). The CDR3 length is 16 residues. Per germline, CDR1 SGHDN and CDR2 FVKESK. The V gene lost 2 bases and the J gene lost 5 bases, with 18 bases spanning the gap. In DNA, the CDR3 is TGTGCCAGCAGCCAAAGGAAGGCTCGGGATTATGAGACCCAGTACTTC. Translated: CASSQRKARDYETQYF.

The rearrangement joins TRBV7-3 to TRBJ2-2, with D tentatively TRBD2 (5 bases). The germline V and J ends were trimmed by 5 bases and 2 bases, with 12 bases remaining between them. Germline assignment: CDR1 SGHTA and CDR2 FQGTGA. This CDR3 spans 15 amino acids. The CDR3 sequence: CASSSGLSNTGELFF. CDR3 sequence (DNA): TGTGCCAGCAGCAGCGGACTTAGTAACACCGGGGAGCTGTTTTTT.

This clone came up a few times. The CDR3 DNA reads as TGCAGCGTTGGACAGGGGAACACTGAAGCTTTCTTT. Translated, it gives CSVGQGNTEAFF. The chain carries TRBV29-1 and TRBJ1-1; 7 positions agree with TRBD1. The germline V gene encodes CDR1 SQVTM and CDR2 ANQGSEA. V was pared by 4 bases and J by 1 base, with 0 bases of the junction left unmatched. This CDR3 has 12 residues.

The gene calls are TRBV5-1 and TRBJ1-4; D is ambiguous. V was clipped by 1 base and J by 4 bases, with 11 bases between them. The CDR3 has 15 residues. CDR1 is SGHRS and CDR2 is YFSETQ in the germline V gene. CDR3: CASSLSGGHNEKLFF. The CDR3 coding sequence is TGCGCCAGCAGCTTGTCCGGTGGTCATAATGAAAAACTGTTTTTT. Variable domain in full (rest from reference TRBV5-1 and TRBJ1-4): KAGVTQTPRYLIKTRGQQVTLSCSPISGHRSVSWYQQTPGQGLQFLFEYFSETQRNKGNFPGRFSGRQFSNSRSEMNVSTLELGDSALYLCASSLSGGHNEKLFFGSGTQLSVL.

The CDR3 reads CASSSTALNEKLFF. Written as DNA, the CDR3 is TGTGCCAGCAGCTCGACAGCGCTTAATGAAAAACTGTTTTTT. This rearrangement joins TRBV7-9 to TRBJ1-4; the D gene is possibly TRBD1 (5 bases). V was cut by 4 bases and J by 4 bases, with 10 bases left in between. The CDR3 extends over 14 amino acids. Germline CDR1 is SEHNR and CDR2 is FQNEAQ (reference sequence).

This clone showed up just once. V gene TRBV19 combines with J gene TRBJ1-5, with 8 bases fitting TRBD1. Germline V gene sequence: CDR1 LNHDA, CDR2 SQIVND (reference sequence). The J segment lost 10 bases and the V segment lost 5 bases, leaving 16 bases of the junction unmatched. The CDR3 extends over 16 amino acids. In DNA, the CDR3 is TGTGCCAGTAGTTTTCCCCGGACAGGGCCTCTGGAACCCCAGCATTTT. Protein product: CASSFPRTGPLEPQHF.

The chain employs TRBV19 and TRBJ1-2; a possible D gene is TRBD1 (5 bases). CDR1 is LNHDA, CDR2 SQIVND, per germline (reference sequence). This CDR3 region has 12 residues. V gave up 6 bases and J gave up 7 bases, with 12 bases separating them. The CDR3 region is CASSDGGSGYTF. Written as DNA, the CDR3 is TGTGCCAGTAGCGACGGGGGTTCTGGCTACACCTTC.

V is TRBV5-1 and J is TRBJ2-1, with D perhaps TRBD2 (5 bases). The CDR3 is 13 residues long. CDR1 is SGHRS, CDR2 YFSETQ, per germline. V lost 0 bases, J lost 7 bases, and 8 bases lay in between. The CDR3, as DNA: TGCGCCAGCAGCTTGGATCCGGGGAATGAGCAGTTCTTC. It is translated as CASSLDPGNEQFF.

This chain connects TRBV9 to TRBJ1-1, with D perhaps matching TRBD1 (5 bases). The CDR3 is 14 amino acids. Germline V gene lookup returns CDR1 SGDLS and CDR2 YYNGEE. Trimming removed 3 bases from V and 6 bases from J, with 15 bases in between. The CDR3 coding sequence is TGTGCCAGCAGCGCGGGGGGGGTAATCTCTGAAGCTTTCTTT. Residues: CASSAGGVISEAFF.

J is TRBJ1-3 and V is TRBV18; D gene unclear. The V gene's germline CDR1 is KGHSH and CDR2 LQKENI. Trimming left V 2 bases short and J 0 bases short, with 11 bases between. This CDR3 spans 16 amino acids. Here the CDR3 DNA reads TGTGCCAGCTCACCAGTCCAGGATCCCTCTGGAAACACCATATATTTT. Translated: CASSPVQDPSGNTIYF.

This CDR3 reads CAISGGTVNTEAFF. For the CDR3, the DNA is TGTGCCATCAGTGGGGGGACAGTGAACACTGAAGCTTTCTTT. The chain has TRBV10-3 and TRBJ1-1; 7 nucleotides line up with TRBD1. V shed 4 bases and J 0 bases; nucleotides not matched to a gene: 2. Per germline, CDR1 ENHRY and CDR2 SYGVKD. The CDR3 covers 14 residues.

The CDR3 sequence is CASSIASLGLAGYNEQFF. The CDR3, as DNA: TGTGCCAGTAGTATAGCGAGTCTAGGACTAGCGGGATACAATGAGCAGTTCTTC. The rearrangement joins TRBV19 to TRBJ2-1; 12 bases are shared with TRBD2. CDR3 length equals 18 residues. V shed 1 base and J 4 bases; nucleotides not matched to a gene: 8. Per germline, CDR1 LNHDA and CDR2 SQIVND (reference sequence).

The chain recombines TRBV5-1 with TRBJ1-3; D gene ambiguous. V was cut by 0 bases and J by 0 bases, with 4 bases left in between. Germline V CDR1 and CDR2: SGHRS, YFSETQ. This CDR3 has 14 amino acids. The CDR3 DNA reads TGCGCCAGCAGCTTGGACAACTCTGGAAACACCATATATTTT. Its translation is CASSLDNSGNTIYF.

The genes are TRBV15 and TRBJ2-1; 7 positions match TRBD2. In germline, CDR1 is LNHNV, CDR2 YYDKDF (reference sequence). This CDR3 spans 14 amino acids. V gave up 5 bases and J gave up 5 bases; unmatched junction bases: 6. The CDR3 DNA is TGTGCCACCAGCGGCGGACTAGAGAACAATGAGCAGTTCTTC. The encoded protein is CATSGGLENNEQFF.

This rearrangement joins TRBV7-2 to TRBJ1-4; tentatively, D is TRBD1 (6 bases). Germline-derived CDR1 and CDR2 are SGHTA and FQGNSA. The CDR3 totals 15 residues. Trimming stripped 5 bases from V and 7 bases from J, with 17 bases between. The CDR3 DNA is TGTGCCAGCAGCCAAGGAGAGGGGGAGGGTGAAAAACTGTTTTTT. Protein sequence: CASSQGEGEGEKLFF.

This chain uses TRBV27 with TRBJ1-1, with D tentatively TRBD1 (6 bases). V dropped 3 bases and J dropped 4 bases, with 9 bases sitting between them. CDR3 length: 13 residues. The germline V gene has CDR1 MNHEY and CDR2 SMNVEV (reference sequence). DNA of the CDR3: TGTGCCAGCAGTTTGACAGGTGGCACTGAAGCTTTCTTT. It codes for CASSLTGGTEAFF.